Only one count was recorded for the clone carrying this T cell receptor beta chain. The CDR3 sequence is 15 residues long. The ends lost 9 bases at V and 6 bases at J; junction bases unmatched: 17. Germline CDR1 MNHEY, CDR2 SVGAGI. The data are from a study of blood T cell repertoires in COVID-19. Whole-study context: Both acute and convalescent COVID-19 samples were obtained from the United States, Italy and Spain. T cells, B-cell-depleted T cells, or PBMCs supplied cDNA or gDNA.

Original processing methods: Estimates of nucleated cell counts were drawn from the amplification of reference gene primers. Method: immunoSEQ multiplex PCR; TCRdb's copy keeps in-frame clones and lacks some. V and J calls and clone size follow that table, whereas D and trimming were derived from the DNA. Found here are about 160,000 clones, approximately 80% of them singletons; the top ten hold over 10%. V is TRBV6-5 and J is TRBJ2-7; 7 bases are a match to TRBD1. This TCR was sampled from a man aged 65-85 years who had recovered from COVID-19. The sample taken for sequencing was peripheral blood. CDR3 residues: CASRPRNRGVGEQYF. CDR3 sequence (DNA): TGTGCCAGTCGACCAAGAAACAGGGGTGTAGGCGAGCAGTACTTC.